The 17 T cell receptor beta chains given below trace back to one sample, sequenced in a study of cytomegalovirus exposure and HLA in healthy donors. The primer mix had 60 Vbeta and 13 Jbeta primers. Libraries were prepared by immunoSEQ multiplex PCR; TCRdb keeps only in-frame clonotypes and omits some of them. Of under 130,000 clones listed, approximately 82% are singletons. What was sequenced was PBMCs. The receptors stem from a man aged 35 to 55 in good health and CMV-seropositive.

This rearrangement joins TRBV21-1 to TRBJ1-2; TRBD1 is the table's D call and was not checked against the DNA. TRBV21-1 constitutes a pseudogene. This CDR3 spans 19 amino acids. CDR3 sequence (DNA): TGTGCCAGCCTTAGACCCGGGGACAGACAGGGGGCGAGTAACTATGGCTACACCTTC. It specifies CASLRPGDRQGASNYGYTF.

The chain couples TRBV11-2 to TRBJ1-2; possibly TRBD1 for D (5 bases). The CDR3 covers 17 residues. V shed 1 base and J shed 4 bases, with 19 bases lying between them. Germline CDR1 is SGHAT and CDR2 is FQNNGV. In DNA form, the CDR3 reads TGTGCCAGCAGCTTAGGGACGACAGCCCATAACATCTATGGCTACACCTTC. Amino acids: CASSLGTTAHNIYGYTF.

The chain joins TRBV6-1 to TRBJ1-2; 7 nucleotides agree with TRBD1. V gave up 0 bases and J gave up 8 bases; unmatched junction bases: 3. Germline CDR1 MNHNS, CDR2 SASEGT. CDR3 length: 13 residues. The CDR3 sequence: CASSEADRRGYTF. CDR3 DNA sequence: TGTGCCAGCAGTGAAGCGGACAGGCGGGGCTACACCTTC.

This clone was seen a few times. CDR3 nucleotide sequence: TGTGCCAGCAGCTCCAGGGTCACCGGGGAGCTGTTTTTT. Translated: CASSSRVTGELFF. The chain combines TRBV7-2 with TRBJ2-2; a possible D gene is TRBD1 (5 bases). Germline CDR1 reads SGHTA; CDR2 reads FQGNSA. CDR3 length: 13 residues. Trimming left V 4 bases short and J 4 bases short, with 7 bases between.

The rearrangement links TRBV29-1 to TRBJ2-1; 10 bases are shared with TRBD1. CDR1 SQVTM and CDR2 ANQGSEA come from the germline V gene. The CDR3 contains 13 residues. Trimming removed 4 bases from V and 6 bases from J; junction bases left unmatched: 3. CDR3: CSVGDRGSNEQFF. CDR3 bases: TGCAGCGTTGGGGACAGGGGAAGCAATGAGCAGTTCTTC.

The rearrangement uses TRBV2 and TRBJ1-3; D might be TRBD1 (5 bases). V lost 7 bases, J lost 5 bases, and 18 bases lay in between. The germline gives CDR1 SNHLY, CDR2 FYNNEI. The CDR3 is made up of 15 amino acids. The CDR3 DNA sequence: TGTGCCAGCATTCAGGACACGGTCCTTAGAAACACCATATATTTT. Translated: CASIQDTVLRNTIYF. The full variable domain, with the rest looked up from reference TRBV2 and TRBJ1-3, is EPEVTQTPSHQVTQMGQEVILRCVPISNHLYFYWYRQILGQKVEFLVSFYNNEISEKSEIFDDQFSVERPDGSNFTLKIRSTKLEDSAMYFCASIQDTVLRNTIYFGEGSWLTVV.

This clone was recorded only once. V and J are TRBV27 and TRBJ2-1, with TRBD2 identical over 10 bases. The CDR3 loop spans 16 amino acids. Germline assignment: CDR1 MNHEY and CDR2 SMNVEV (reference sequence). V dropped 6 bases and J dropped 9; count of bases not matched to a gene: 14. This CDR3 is CASSRRLAGPAGEQFF. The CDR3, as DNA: TGTGCCAGCAGCCGAAGACTAGCGGGTCCCGCAGGTGAGCAGTTCTTC.

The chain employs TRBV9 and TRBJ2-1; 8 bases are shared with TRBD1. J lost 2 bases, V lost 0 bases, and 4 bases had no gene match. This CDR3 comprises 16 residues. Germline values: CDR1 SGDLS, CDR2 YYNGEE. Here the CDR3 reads CASSVAQGGPYNEQFF. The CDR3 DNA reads TGTGCCAGCAGCGTAGCACAGGGGGGCCCCTACAATGAGCAGTTCTTC.

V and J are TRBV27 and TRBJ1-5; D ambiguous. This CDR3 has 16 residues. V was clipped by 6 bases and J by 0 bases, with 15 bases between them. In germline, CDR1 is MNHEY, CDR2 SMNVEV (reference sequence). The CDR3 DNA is TGTGCCAGCAGATCTTATGGAGTGGATAGCAATCAGCCCCAGCATTTT. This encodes CASRSYGVDSNQPQHF.

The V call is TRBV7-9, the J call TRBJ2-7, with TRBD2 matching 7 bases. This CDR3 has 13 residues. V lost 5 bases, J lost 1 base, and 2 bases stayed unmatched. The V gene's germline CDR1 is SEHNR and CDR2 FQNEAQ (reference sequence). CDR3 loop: CASSPGLSYEQYF. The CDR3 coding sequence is TGTGCCAGCAGCCCGGGACTATCCTACGAGCAGTACTTC.

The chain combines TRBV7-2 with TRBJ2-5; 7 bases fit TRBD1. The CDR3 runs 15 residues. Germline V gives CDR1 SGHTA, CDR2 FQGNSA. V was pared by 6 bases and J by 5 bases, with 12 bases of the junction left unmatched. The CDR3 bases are TGTGCCAGCAGTGGTACAGGGGTCGGCGCTGAGACCCAGTACTTC. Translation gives CASSGTGVGAETQYF.

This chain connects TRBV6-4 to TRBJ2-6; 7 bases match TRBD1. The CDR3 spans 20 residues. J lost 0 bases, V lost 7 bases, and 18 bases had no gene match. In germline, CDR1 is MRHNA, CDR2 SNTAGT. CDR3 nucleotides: TGTGCCAGCACCCGCCGGGACAGCCAATCTACAACCTCTGGGGCCAACGTCCTGACTTTC. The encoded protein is CASTRRDSQSTTSGANVLTF.

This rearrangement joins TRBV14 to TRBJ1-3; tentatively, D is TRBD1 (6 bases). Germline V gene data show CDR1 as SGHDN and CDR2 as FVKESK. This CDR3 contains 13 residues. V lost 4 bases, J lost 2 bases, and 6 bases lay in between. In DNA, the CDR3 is TGTGCCAGCAGCCGACAGGCTGGAAACACCATATATTTT. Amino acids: CASSRQAGNTIYF.

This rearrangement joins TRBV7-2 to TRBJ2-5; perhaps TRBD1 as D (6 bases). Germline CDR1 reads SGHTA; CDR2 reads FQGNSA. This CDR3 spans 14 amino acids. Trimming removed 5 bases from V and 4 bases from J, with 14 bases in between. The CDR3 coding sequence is TGTGCCAGCAGCCCATTAACAGGGACAGAGACCCAGTACTTC. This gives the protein CASSPLTGTETQYF.

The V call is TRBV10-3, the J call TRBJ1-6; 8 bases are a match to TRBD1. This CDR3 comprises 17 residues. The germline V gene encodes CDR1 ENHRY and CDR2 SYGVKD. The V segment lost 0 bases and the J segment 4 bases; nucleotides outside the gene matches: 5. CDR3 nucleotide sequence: TGTGCCATCAGTGAGTCTCAGCGACAGGGGTATAATTCACCCCTCCACTTT. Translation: CAISESQRQGYNSPLHF.

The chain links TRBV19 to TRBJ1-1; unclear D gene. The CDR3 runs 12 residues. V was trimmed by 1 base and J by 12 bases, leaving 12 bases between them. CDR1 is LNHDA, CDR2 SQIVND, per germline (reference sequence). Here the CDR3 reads CASSIGIVETFF. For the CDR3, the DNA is TGTGCCAGTAGTATAGGAATCGTAGAAACTTTCTTT. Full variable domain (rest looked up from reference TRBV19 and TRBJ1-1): DGGITQSPKYLFRKEGQNVTLSCEQNLNHDAMYWYRQDPGQGLRLIYYSQIVNDFQKGDIAEGYSVSREKKESFPLTVTSAQKNPTAFYLCASSIGIVETFFGQGTRLTVV.

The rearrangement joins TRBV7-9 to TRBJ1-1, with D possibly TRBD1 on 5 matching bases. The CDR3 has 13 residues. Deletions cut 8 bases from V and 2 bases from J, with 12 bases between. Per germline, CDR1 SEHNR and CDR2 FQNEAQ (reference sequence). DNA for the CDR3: TGTGCCAGCCTGATTCAGGGAAACACTGAAGCTTTCTTT. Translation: CASLIQGNTEAFF.